This T cell receptor (beta chain) appears in the sequencing data of a study of cytomegalovirus exposure and HLA in healthy donors listed by TCRdb under 2017. In the study overall: An earlier analysis of approximately 640 of the donors reported approximately 290 Gb of sequence data and 117 million unique TCR beta sequences from some 180 million T cells. An early release that covered 640 HLA-typed donors contained around 300 gigabases of sequencing data and tens of millions of unique TCR sequences. Of the roughly 420 genotyped donors, less than 85% were placed in the genetic ancestry cluster associated with self-reported Caucasian donors. The aim of the study was to test whether cataloging public T cell receptors could identify signatures of past pathogen exposure. The T cell repertoires of several hundred subjects were profiled by immunosequencing and related to cytomegalovirus serostatus. Besides the first cohort of under 700 subjects, a separate validation cohort made up of roughly 130 different subjects was used. High-throughput TCR immunosequencing, statistical association of individual TCRs with disease status, and machine learning were combined to predict cytomegalovirus infection status. A later analysis re-examined previously published TCR beta repertoires from roughly 650 donors and added high-resolution HLA genotyping to investigate patterns of TCR occurrence. Rather than using new phenotypic data, the later analysis identified candidate immune exposures from TCR beta sequences and from how often those sequences occurred across donors. An earlier analysis of several hundred of the donors applied high-throughput TCR beta sequencing to assess whether each TCR beta V gene segment acted as functional or pseudogenic. Donor age, sex, ethnicity and CMV serostatus were collected together with the repertoire data. In a later genetic analysis, genome-wide SNP genotypes for 398 of the 666 donors were used, and that subset was treated as a discovery cohort. Every repertoire in the discovery cohort had been generated on one and the same sequencing platform. Both class I and class II loci were covered by HLA typing, at four-digit resolution. The number of typed donors differed by locus: roughly 620-640 for A, B, C, DRB1 and DQB1; 500 to 550 for DQA1; approximately 600 for DPA1; and 400 to 480 for DPB1. Roughly five DR-DQ haplotypes were treated as single units for association and clustering because of strong linkage in the cohort. Among 398 genotyped donors of the cohort, an average of about 240,000 unique TCR beta nucleotide sequences were sequenced per donor, roughly 20% of them non-productive. Study-wide conclusions, independent of this receptor: When HLA alleles, especially DR and DQ, strongly co-occurred, TCR associations were difficult to assign to individual alleles. Correlated functional status among segregating V segments might reflect linkage disequilibrium, but an unknown experimental factor could not be ruled out. Sequencing depth was assumed to be roughly uniform across donors in the presence/absence analyses, though that assumption may not hold. The earlier analysis of 587 of the donors excluded roughly 16 rarely observed V segments, including chromosome 9 orphons, because counts were too low. Compared with equally common non-associated chains, HLA-associated TCR beta chains in a later analysis were more clonally expanded and had lower generation probabilities. The 87-base-pair reads could not distinguish some IMGT-functional V segments, including TRBV6-2 and TRBV6-3, so those segments were excluded. Most CMV-associated TCR beta chains appeared to be HLA-restricted in a later analysis, and the HLA associations seemed to be driven largely by CMV exposure. In an earlier analysis of over 550 of the donors, most TCR beta V segments were observed in productive rearrangements about 87% or about 30% of the time, broadly matching IMGT annotations. A later genetic analysis reported fewer N-insertions in productive TCRs among donors in an Asian-associated ancestry cluster than the approximately 670-donor mean. CMV serostatus was the only immune exposure information available for the cohort. A further reported finding was that TCR beta sequences accurately predicted the HLA-A and HLA-B alleles for most subjects in the first cohort. A few of the identified cytomegalovirus-associated TCR beta chains were confirmed in vitro to be specific for cytomegalovirus antigens. In this cohort, only TCR beta chains were sequenced, and detectable features were limited by the absence of alpha or paired-chain data. According to the authors, the approach could potentially be generalized to other disease states and immunological phenotypes. The sequencing pipeline was judged likely to have produced a cluster of highly shared sequence variants as a technical artifact. V-gene and J-gene trimming of TCR beta chains was associated with a missense DCLRE1C variant in a later genetic analysis, and the association was replicated in an independent cohort. Cytomegalovirus status was reported to be diagnosed by the classifier with high specificity and sensitivity in both the original and validation cohorts. A later analysis reported that several top co-occurrence clusters appeared linked to parvovirus B19, influenza, CMV and Epstein-Barr virus. Most TCR sequences were seen in very few donors, while some public TCRs were found in many individuals. A later analysis found that TCR association rates varied across HLA loci, with DRB1 alleles showing the most associated TCRs and HLA-C alleles the fewest. Because HLA typing was unavailable for some donors at each locus, only the typed subset was used in association tests. A total of fewer than 200 TCR beta chains were listed by the study as associated with cytomegalovirus. In a later analysis, 16,951 TCR beta sequences were associated with specific HLA alleles at a false discovery rate of 0.05.

As concerns this clone: The clone's antigen remains unknown. No much larger clone exists at a distance of one base, and base qualities are not known.

The protocol used for the library was the immunoSEQ multiplex PCR assay. For the multiplex PCR, a mixture combining 60 forward primers for TCR Vbeta segments and 13 reverse primers for TCR Jbeta segments was used. The CDR3 region of rearranged TCR beta genes was amplified from genomic DNA by a multiplex PCR assay. The amplified TCR beta libraries were sequenced on the Illumina HiSeq System as 87-base-pair reads. The study's own analysis went as follows. A later analysis tallied 80 million to 95 million unique TCR beta chains across the 660 or so repertoires, and roughly 11 million of those chains were shared by two or more donors. A nearest-neighbor algorithm error-corrected the raw reads and collapsed the reads into unique sequences, merging closely related sequences to remove PCR and sequencing errors. CDR3 sequences were aligned to IMGT reference sequences to assign V, D and J gene segments. For a sequence to be retained, at least a six-nucleotide match to both a V gene segment and a J gene segment was required. A rearrangement was called productive if the CDR3 had no stop codons and remained in frame with V and J, and every other rearrangement was called non-productive. CDR3 was defined by IMGT convention, running from the second conserved V-encoded cysteine to the conserved J-encoded phenylalanine. The earlier analysis of about 530 of the donors excluded any sequence lacking an unambiguous match to a single V gene segment. In an earlier analysis of approximately 610 of the donors, V segments were called functional above 56.7% productive rearrangements and were called segregating when the between-donor standard deviation exceeded 5%. To diagnose cytomegalovirus status from the catalog of TCR beta chain sequences, a statistical classification framework was built. In a later analysis, TCR nucleotide sequences were compared against IMGT/GENE-DB human TR gene sequences so that V and J genes could be assigned. Using the TCRdist pipeline, a later analysis assigned CDR3 sequences along with most-parsimonious VDJ recombination scenarios. In a later analysis, each TCR beta chain was defined by its CDR3 amino acid sequence together with its V-gene family, and reads lacking a unique V-gene family were excluded. To address suspected cross-contamination and a sequencing artifact, a later analysis removed approximately 590 highly shared, low-generation-probability nucleotide sequences. In a later analysis, a clonal expansion index was calculated for each public chain from normalized within-repertoire ranks of inferred template counts. Generation probabilities in a later analysis came from a VDJ recombination model fitted to out-of-frame rearrangements, and those results were checked against IGoR. In a later analysis, TCR-TCR, TCR-HLA and TCR-CMV co-occurrence was scored with hypergeometric tests, and a repertoire-size bias correction was applied to TCR pairs. To estimate false discovery rates, a later analysis permuted the HLA or CMV assignments 20 times. A later analysis grouped co-occurring TCRs with DBSCAN, adding TCRdist sequence similarity when clustering within HLA-allele-positive subsets. For co-occurrence clustering, repertoires with fewer than 30,000 or more than 120,000 public chains were excluded, along with a handful of repertoires with anomalous nucleotide sharing. The table comes from immuneACCESS by way of TCRdb, which keeps in-frame sequences with V and J called. Part of the clones is missing from these tables; in studies checked, under half for an unresolved V gene and the rest for unknown reasons. From that table come the V and J calls and clone size; the DNA was used to work out D and trimming. Across this sample there are more than 100,000 clones, with about two thirds seen only once. Approximately 4% of the sample comes from the top ten.

The cohort comprised 670 or so healthy bone marrow donors. Cohort members were all nominally healthy when sampled, although unrecorded immune exposures were likely present. The donor was CMV seropositive and was included in the group of 250 to 300 seropositive cohort members. Each donor provided a peripheral blood sample, and peripheral blood mononuclear cells were used for TCR beta sequencing. The Qiagen DNeasy Blood Extraction Kit was used to extract genomic DNA from the blood cell samples. The CDR3 contains 16 residues, cysteine and phenylalanine counted. The kept DNA is CDR3 alone, 48 bases in frame from the first base. Between the V and J ends, shortened by 5 bases and 3 bases respectively, the junction contains 17 bases. CDR1 and CDR2 (SEHNR, FQNEAQ) derive from the germline V gene (reference sequence).

This sequence uses TRBV7-9 and TRBJ2-4; matching of 6 bases hints at TRBD1 as the D gene. Sequences were obtained from PBMCs. The sequence was collected from a man between 50 and 59 years old in good health and CMV-seropositive. At the DNA level, the sequence is TGTGCCAGCAGCCACTCACTCGCACAGGGCAAAAACATTCAGTACTTC. This translates into CASSHSLAQGKNIQYF.